These T cell receptor beta chains were read from a single sample in a study of cytomegalovirus exposure and HLA in healthy donors. Sequencing used immunoSEQ multiplex PCR; TCRdb keeps in-frame clones, though not all of them. The sample records about 100,000 clones, around three quarters being singletons. The sequenced sample consisted of PBMCs. The receptors originated from a man between 45 and 60 years old in good health and CMV-seropositive. Each CDR3 is given with its conserved first and last residue. The D gene is left open where the match is weak. Clone sizes are given selectively: once, few, many, or a class where the clone is expanded.

V gene	clone size	D gene	J gene	CDR3 DNA	CDR3 protein
TRBV29-1	.	.	TRBJ2-1	TGCAGCGTTGAATCTTACTACAATGAGCAGTTCTTC	CSVESYYNEQFF
TRBV13	.	TRBD2	TRBJ2-1	TGTGCCAGCAGCTTAGGGACTAGCGGACCCTACAATGAGCAGTTCTTC	CASSLGTSGPYNEQFF
TRBV7-8	once	.	TRBJ2-2	TGTGCCAGCAGCTTAAGGACAACGAACACCGGGGAGCTGTTTTTT	CASSLRTTNTGELFF
TRBV10-3	.	TRBD2	TRBJ2-1	TGTGCCATCAGTAGAAGCGCGGGAGTCTCAAATGAGCAGTTCTTC	CAISRSAGVSNEQFF
TRBV9	.	.	TRBJ1-3	TGTGCCAGCAGCCCGGGACAATTCTCTGGAAACACCATATATTTT	CASSPGQFSGNTIYF
TRBV5-4	.	.	TRBJ2-5	TGTGCCAGCAGCGGGGGGGGCTTCCAAGAGACCCAGTACTTC	CASSGGGFQETQYF
TRBV7-9	.	TRBD1	TRBJ1-2	TGTTCCAGCAGCTTAACCCGGGACAGGGGGTTTATCGGCTACACCTTC	CSSSLTRDRGFIGYTF
TRBV7-3	.	.	TRBJ2-3	TGTGCCAGCAGCTTAACCAGGTTTCCAAATACGCAGTATTTT	CASSLTRFPNTQYF
TRBV25-1	.	.	TRBJ2-6	TGTGCCAGCAGTGATACGGGTTGGAGGGGGGCCAACGTCCTGACTTTC	CASSDTGWRGANVLTF
TRBV5-4	.	TRBD1	TRBJ1-4	TGTGCCAGCAGCTCGGGACAGATTAATGAAAAACTGTTTTTT	CASSSGQINEKLFF
TRBV5-1	few	.	TRBJ2-1	TGCGCCAGCAGCTTGCAAGAGGTTCCCTTCAGTGAGCAGTTCTTC	CASSLQEVPFSEQFF
TRBV6-5	once	.	TRBJ1-2	TGTGCCAGCAGTTACTCGAAGACAGCACATGGCTACACCTTC	CASSYSKTAHGYTF
TRBV6-5	.	.	TRBJ1-1	TGTGCCAGCAGCCTGAGGCGGGAAACTGAAGCTTTCTTT	CASSLRRETEAFF
TRBV11-2	medium-sized	TRBD1	TRBJ1-1	TGTGCCAGCAGCGCCATTCGGACAGGGAACACTGAAGCTTTCTTT	CASSAIRTGNTEAFF
TRBV10-1	.	TRBD2	TRBJ2-1	TGCGCCAGCAGTGAGGATCCAGCGGGAGACTACAATGAGCAGTTCTTC	CASSEDPAGDYNEQFF
TRBV9	.	TRBD2	TRBJ2-5	TGTGCCAGCAGCGTAGGTGCGGGGGGTTGGGGCCAAGAGACCCAGTACTTC	CASSVGAGGWGQETQYF
TRBV14	.	.	TRBJ2-5	TGTGCCAGCAGCCAATTCCGAGAGACCCAGTACTTC	CASSQFRETQYF
TRBV29-1	.	TRBD1	TRBJ2-7	TGCAGCGTTGAATCCGGGACAGGGACCTACGAGCAGTACTTC	CSVESGTGTYEQYF
TRBV27	.	TRBD1	TRBJ1-2	TGTGCCAGCAGTTCTCGGACAGGGGGCTATGGCTACACCTTC	CASSSRTGGYGYTF
TRBV6-5	.	TRBD1	TRBJ1-5	TGTGCCAGCAGTAAGGACAGGGATAGCAATCAGCCCCAGCATTTT	CASSKDRDSNQPQHF
TRBV5-1	.	TRBD2	TRBJ2-7	TGCGCCAGCAGCGCCCTGGGGAGGGCGGGGGAGCAGTACTTC	CASSALGRAGEQYF
TRBV2	.	TRBD1	TRBJ2-3	TGTGCCAGCAAGCGGGACAGGGAGGCAGATACGCAGTATTTT	CASKRDREADTQYF
TRBV18	once	.	TRBJ2-7	TGTGCCAGCTCACCTTCCTTGGGGACACCCTCGCTTAAGTACTTC	CASSPSLGTPSLKYF
TRBV19	.	.	TRBJ1-5	TGTGCCAGTAGGGGTTGGAGTCAGCCCCAGCATTTT	CASRGWSQPQHF
TRBV7-3	.	.	TRBJ2-7	TGTGCCAGCAGCTTAGGGCAGGGTTATAGGTACGAGCAGTACTTC	CASSLGQGYRYEQYF
TRBV11-3	.	TRBD2	TRBJ2-7	TGTGCCAGCAGCTCCGGGGGGACCTACGAGCAGTACTTC	CASSSGGTYEQYF
TRBV10-3	.	.	TRBJ2-7	TGTGCCATCAGTGAGTCGCAAAAGACTAACTCCTACGAGCAGTACTTC	CAISESQKTNSYEQYF
TRBV27	.	TRBD2	TRBJ2-7	TGTGCCAGCAGTGGTGCGGGGGTCCGTCGAGACGAGCAGTACTTC	CASSGAGVRRDEQYF
TRBV11-1	.	TRBD1	TRBJ1-1	TGTGCCAGCAGCGCACAAGGGGGCGTGGGCACTGAAGCTTTCTTT	CASSAQGGVGTEAFF
TRBV5-6	.	.	TRBJ2-1	TGTGCCAGCAGCTTGGGTGCTAGTAGCCACAATGAGCAGTTCTTC	CASSLGASSHNEQFF
TRBV7-4	.	.	TRBJ2-7	TGTGCCAACACGATTCCGACAGACCCAAACTACGAGCAGTACTTC	CANTIPTDPNYEQYF
TRBV6-1	.	.	TRBJ1-4	TGTGCCAGCAGTGAAGCCGGGGGGTTAAGAAATGAAAAACTGTTTTTT	CASSEAGGLRNEKLFF
TRBV7-2	once	TRBD2	TRBJ2-3	TGTGCCAGCAGCTTAGCGAGGCGGGGGGGCCGGGATACGCAGTATTTT	CASSLARRGGRDTQYF
TRBV18	.	TRBD1	TRBJ1-4	TGTGCCAGCTCACCAACTAGCGAGGGACAGGGACGCGCAACTAATGAAAAACTGTTTTTT	CASSPTSEGQGRATNEKLFF
TRBV25-1	.	TRBD2	TRBJ2-1	TGTGCCAGCAGTGAACATGCGGGGGGCTGGAATGAGCAGTTCTTC	CASSEHAGGWNEQFF
TRBV6-5	.	.	TRBJ2-7	TGTGCCAGCGGACGGGAAGACGAGCAGTACTTC	CASGREDEQYF
TRBV5-1	.	.	TRBJ1-1	TGCGCCAGCAGCCCCTTAAGCGGGGTGAACACTGAAGCTTTCTTT	CASSPLSGVNTEAFF